This entry lists 2 T cell receptor beta chains sequenced from one sample in a study of blood T cell repertoires in COVID-19. Clones were read by immunoSEQ multiplex PCR, and TCRdb kept only the in-frame ones, dropping some. The table lists 200,000 to 300,000 clones, 83% of them singletons. The sample consisted of peripheral blood. All receptors come from a human donor in a cohort sampled during active COVID-19.

The genes are TRBV10-1 and TRBJ1-1; 12 nucleotides match TRBD1. Trimming cost V 5 bases and J 5 bases; bases outside gene matches: 3. From germline, CDR1 is WNHNN and CDR2 SYGVQD (reference sequence). CDR3 size: 14 residues. This CDR3 reads CASSSGQGATEAFF. The CDR3, as DNA: TGCGCCAGCAGTTCGGGACAGGGGGCAACTGAAGCTTTCTTT.

This clone was seen only once. V usage is TRBV6-5 and J usage is TRBJ2-2, with D perhaps matching TRBD2 (6 bases). Germline assignment: CDR1 MNHEY and CDR2 SVGAGI. V lost 0 bases, J lost 8 bases, and 13 bases lay in between. CDR3 length equals 15 residues. The CDR3 region is CASSYSSQGGGELFF. For the CDR3, the DNA is TGTGCCAGCAGTTACTCTTCCCAGGGAGGTGGGGAGCTGTTTTTT.